Below are 27 T cell receptor beta chains sequenced from a single sample in a study of tumor-infiltrating lymphocytes in primary liver carcinoma. Reverse transcription of 500 ng total RNA with a constant-region primer produced TCR beta cDNA. Each TCR beta library was derived from three nested multiplex PCR rounds that employed slightly modified ARM-PCR. With TRBV1-TRBV30 forward primers and a C-beta reverse primer, the first two PCR rounds were run for approximately 10 cycles each. TCRdb fed the multiplex PCR reads into MiXCR, producing one record per CDR3 protein. This table holds approximately 110,000 distinct CDR3 sequences, 50% to 65% found once. The study co-extracted DNA and RNA from approximately 20-30 mg of unsorted bulk tissue. The specimen was liver tumor tissue from sampling region 1. Subset denoted: tumor region T1, superior pole. All receptors derive from a woman in her sixties with primary liver carcinoma and hepatitis B virus infection.

A word on this clonotype: A read error may explain this, as a much larger clone is one base away. The V and J genes are TRBV12-3 or TRBV12-4 and TRBJ1-1; D call uncertain. This CDR3 region has 15 residues. V lost 6 bases and J lost 1, with 15 bases in between. CDR3 residues: CASSVPRRGNTEAFF. The CDR3, as DNA: TGTGCCAGCAGCGTCCCTAGACGGGGGAACACTGAAGCTTTCTTT.

On this clonotype itself: The junction and the germline gene differ at one end; a read error may be behind it. J is TRBJ2-3 and V is TRBV29-1, with D maybe TRBD1 (6 bases). This CDR3 spans 14 amino acids. The germline CDR1 and CDR2 sequences are SQVTM and ANQGSEA. The CDR3: CSVGDRTLTDTEYF. The CDR3 DNA follows: TGCAGTGTTGGTGACAGGACCCTCACAGATACGGAGTATTTT.

This clonotype was detected ten times or more. The V and J genes are TRBV14 and TRBJ2-1; D not certain. This CDR3 is 14 amino acids long. Trimming shortened V by 2 bases and J by 9 bases, and 14 bases separated the two germline ends. The germline gives CDR1 SGHDN, CDR2 FVKESK. As DNA, the CDR3 is TGTGCCAGCAGCCAACGGTTGGGGTATGTTGAGCAGTTCTTC. Residues: CASSQRLGYVEQFF.

This clonotype occurred many times. The rearrangement links TRBV28 to TRBJ2-1, with a possible D match to TRBD2 (6 bases). The germline V and J ends were trimmed by 5 bases and 0 bases, with 14 bases remaining between them. The length of the CDR3 is 16 residues. Looked up from germline, CDR1 is MDHEN and CDR2 is SYDVKM. CDR3 residues: CASSAGGTRSYNEQFF. CDR3 DNA sequence: TGTGCCAGCAGTGCCGGCGGGACCCGCTCCTACAATGAGCAGTTCTTC.

The gene calls are TRBV11-2 and TRBJ2-2; possibly TRBD2 for D (6 bases). This CDR3 region has 15 residues. Germline-derived CDR1 and CDR2 are SGHAT and FQNNGV. The ends were cut back, 3 bases at V and 3 bases at J, with 11 bases in the middle. In DNA, the CDR3 is TGTGCCAGCAGCTTGGGAATAGCGGACACCGGGGAGCTGTTTTTT. Protein sequence: CASSLGIADTGELFF. The whole variable domain, filled in from reference TRBV11-2 and TRBJ2-2, reads EAGVAQSPRYKIIEKRQSVAFWCNPISGHATLYWYQQILGQGPKLLIQFQNNGVVDDSQLPKDRFSAERLKGVDSTLKIQPAKLEDSAVYLCASSLGIADTGELFFGEGSRLTVL.

This clonotype was recorded only once. The chain links TRBV11-2 to TRBJ2-1; 8 positions agree with TRBD2. This CDR3 has 16 amino acids. V lost 7 bases to trimming and J lost 7 bases; unmatched junction nucleotides: 15. CDR1 SGHAT and CDR2 FQNNGV come from the germline V gene. The CDR3 DNA reads as TGTGCCAGCAACTTCTCAAGGGGACTAGTGGGAAATGAGCAGTTCTTC. It translates to CASNFSRGLVGNEQFF.

Points on this clonotype: A much larger clone differs from this one at a single base, so this may be a read error. This chain uses TRBV10-2 with TRBJ2-2; D remains ambiguous. The length of the CDR3 is 15 residues. Per germline, CDR1 WSHSY and CDR2 SAAADI. The CDR3: CVSTDPTGRTGELFF. The CDR3 DNA is TGCGTCAGCACAGACCCGACTGGGCGCACCGGGGAGCTGTTTTTT.

This clonotype was observed many times. This chain's CDR3 is CASSQAQPTTNEKLFF. The CDR3 DNA sequence: TGCGCCAGCAGCCAAGCTCAGCCAACAACTAATGAAAAACTGTTTTTT. V is TRBV4-1 and J is TRBJ1-4; D is unresolved. V lost 1 base and J lost 0, with 9 bases in between. The CDR3 covers 16 residues. CDR1 and CDR2 from the germline V gene are MGHRA and YSYEKL.

About this clonotype: This may be a read error: a much more frequent sequence differs by one nucleotide. The V call is TRBV7-8, the J call TRBJ1-4; 10 bases are shared with TRBD1. Germline V gene lookup returns CDR1 SGHVS and CDR2 FQNEAQ. CDR3 length: 14 amino acids. CDR3 in DNA: TGTACCAGCAGCTCGGACAGGGGGGTGGGAAAACTGTTTTTT. It specifies CTSSSDRGVGKLFF.

This clonotype has only a few counts. The chain joins TRBV28 to TRBJ2-1; tentatively, D is TRBD2 (5 bases). The CDR3 has 12 residues. With 5 bases removed from V and 9 bases from J, the gap between germline ends came to 11 bases. Germline V gene data show CDR1 as MDHEN and CDR2 as SYDVKM. The CDR3: CASSLIATEQFF. CDR3 DNA sequence: TGTGCCAGCAGTCTGATAGCGACTGAGCAGTTCTTC.

As regards this clonotype: A much larger clonotype is one base distant, so this may be a read error. The chain recombines TRBV4-1 with TRBJ2-7; D may be TRBD1 (6 bases). V lost 5 bases, J lost 2 bases, and 13 bases lay in between. This CDR3 comprises 14 residues. The germline V gene has CDR1 MGHRA and CDR2 YSYEKL. The CDR3 is CASSENWGPYEQYF. The CDR3 DNA sequence: TGCGCCAGCAGCGAAAATTGGGGGCCCTACGAGCAGTACTTC.

Remarks on this clonotype: Given a much more abundant clone one base away, this may be a read error. The gene calls are TRBV12-3 or TRBV12-4 and TRBJ1-1; no clear D. The CDR3 contains 17 residues. CDR3: CTSSLMRLGSLNTEAFF. The CDR3 bases are TGTACCAGCAGTTTAATGAGGTTGGGCAGCCTGAACACTGAAGCTTTCTTT.

As concerns this clonotype: A junction end diverges from the germline sequence, so it may reflect a read error. V and J are TRBV11-1 and TRBJ2-1, with D maybe TRBD2 (5 bases). This CDR3 has 15 residues. CDR1 is SGHAT, CDR2 FQDESV, per germline (reference sequence). This chain's CDR3 is CASGLESGRYNEQFF. The CDR3 DNA follows: TGTGCCAGCGGCTTAGAGAGCGGAAGGTATAATGAGCAGTTCTTC.

Comments on this clonotype: Here the CDR3 omits its conserved ending phenylalanine or tryptophan, so a read error is the likely source. No DNA is shown, since the ends of the CDR3 on it are uncertain; the CDR3 is the one TCRdb lists. The chain recombines TRBV5-5 with TRBJ2-3. CDR1 and CDR2 from the germline V gene are SGHKS and YYEKEE (reference sequence). Termini included, the CDR3 measures 15 amino acids. Here the CDR3 reads CASSLGATERETQYL.

Points on this clonotype: Possible read error: a much larger clone is one base away. The chain joins TRBV4-1 to TRBJ1-2; D perhaps matches TRBD1 (5 bases). CDR3 length: 13 amino acids. Germline V gene sequence: CDR1 MGHRA, CDR2 YSYEKL. CDR3 nucleotide sequence: TGCGCCAGCAGCCAAGGACAGTCCGGAGGCTACATCTTC. As protein: CASSQGQSGGYIF.

On this clonotype itself: One junction end disagrees with the germline gene, perhaps due to a read error. The chain combines TRBV5-1 with TRBJ2-1; 7 positions match TRBD2. Looked up from germline, CDR1 is SGHRS and CDR2 is YFSETQ. This CDR3 is 16 amino acids long. CDR3 sequence reads: CASSISSGPSYDEQFF. CDR3 DNA: TGCGCCAGCAGCATTTCTAGCGGACCCTCCTACGATGAGCAGTTCTTC. The full variable domain, its missing parts supplied by reference TRBV5-1 and TRBJ2-1, is KAGVTQTPRYLIKTRGQQVTLSCSPISGHRSVSWYQQTPGQGLQFLFEYFSETQRNKGNFPGRFSGRQFSNSRSEMNVSTLELGDSALYLCASSISSGPSYDEQFFGPGTRLTVL.

Concerning this clonotype itself: A much larger clonotype is one base distant, so this may be a read error. The V and J genes are TRBV6-5 and TRBJ2-3; 7 bases line up with TRBD2. V dropped 8 bases and J dropped 4; count of bases not matched to a gene: 6. Germline lookup yields CDR1 MNHEY and CDR2 SVGAGI. The CDR3 is 13 amino acids. This chain's CDR3 is CASCRTRSDTQYF. CDR3 nucleotide sequence: TGTGCCAGCTGCAGGACTAGATCAGATACGCAGTATTTT.

The chain carries TRBV30 and TRBJ2-5; either TRBD1 or TRBD2 may supply D (6 bases each). This CDR3 is built from 15 residues. Germline V gene sequence: CDR1 GTSNPN, CDR2 SVGIG (reference sequence). Trimming removed 2 bases from V and 5 bases from J, with 18 bases in between. CDR3 DNA: TGTGCCTGGAGTTACGCGGGACATGAAGGGGAGACCCAGTACTTC. This gives the protein CAWSYAGHEGETQYF.

A note on this clonotype: Relative to the germline gene, one junction end is altered; a read error may explain this. This CDR3 is CTSSSGVPGELFF. In DNA, the CDR3 is TGTACCAGCAGTTCTGGAGTGCCTGGGGAGCTGTTTTTT. This chain connects TRBV6-2 or TRBV6-3 to TRBJ2-2, with unresolved D. This CDR3 is 13 amino acids long. Germline values: CDR1 MNHEY, CDR2 SVGEGT.

V gene TRBV5-1 combines with J gene TRBJ1-2; maybe TRBD1 (5 bases). Germline CDR1 and CDR2: SGHRS and YFSETQ. V was shortened by 9 bases and J by 0 bases, with 18 bases between the two germline ends. This CDR3 is built from 15 residues. CDR3 in amino acids: CANQRDSSTNYGYTF. The CDR3 DNA sequence: TGCGCCAACCAACGAGACAGTTCTACTAACTATGGCTACACCTTC. The complete variable domain, with remaining parts taken from reference TRBV5-1 and TRBJ1-2, reads KAGVTQTPRYLIKTRGQQVTLSCSPISGHRSVSWYQQTPGQGLQFLFEYFSETQRNKGNFPGRFSGRQFSNSRSEMNVSTLELGDSALYLCANQRDSSTNYGYTFGSGTRLTVV.

The rearrangement uses TRBV30 and TRBJ1-5; tentative D call: TRBD1 (5 bases). The CDR3 covers 15 residues. CDR1 GTSNPN and CDR2 SVGIG come from the germline V gene (reference sequence). V was shortened by 0 bases and J by 3 bases, with 12 bases between the two germline ends. The CDR3 spells CAWSVHPGNNQPQHF. The CDR3 nucleotides are TGTGCCTGGAGTGTACACCCAGGGAACAATCAGCCCCAGCATTTT.

With respect to this clonotype: A much larger clone differs from this one at a single base, so this may be a read error. The chain recombines TRBV12-3 or TRBV12-4 with TRBJ2-3, with 8 nucleotides matching TRBD1. The CDR3 covers 13 residues. V was clipped by 7 bases and J by 4 bases; unmatched bases: 4. In nucleotides, the CDR3 is TGTGCCAGCACGATGACAGGGGCAGATACGCAGTATTTT. Amino acid sequence: CASTMTGADTQYF.

Details on this clonotype: The CDR3 carries no conserved terminal phenylalanine or tryptophan, so it likely arises from a read error. V and J are TRBV29-1 and TRBJ2-7; D possibly corresponds to TRBD2 (6 bases). V lost 3 bases and J 0 bases, leaving 15 bases between the germline ends. This CDR3 has 15 residues. Germline V lookup: CDR1 SQVTM, CDR2 ANQGSEA. The CDR3 spells CSVDSGGASSYEQYL. As DNA, the CDR3 is TGCAGCGTTGACAGTGGAGGGGCTAGCTCCTACGAGCAGTACCTC.

Remarks on this clonotype: This may come from a read error, since a much larger clone is one base off. This sequence joins TRBV13 and TRBJ2-1; TRBD2 matches 7 bases. CDR3 length: 14 amino acids. Per germline, CDR1 PRHDT and CDR2 FYEKMQ (reference sequence). The CDR3 sequence: CASSPRDYNNEQLF. As DNA, the CDR3 is TGTGCCAGCAGCCCCCGGGACTACAACAATGAGCAGCTCTTC.

On this clonotype itself: With a much larger clone just one base away, this may be a read error. V gene TRBV6-1 combines with J gene TRBJ2-2; the D is unclear. The CDR3 runs to 12 residues. Between the trimmed V and J ends, which lost 7 bases and 7 bases, there was a span of 10 bases. Germline V gives CDR1 MNHNS, CDR2 SASEGT. CDR3 protein: CASIHDGGELFF. In DNA, the CDR3 is TGTGCCAGCATACACGATGGCGGGGAGCTGTTTTTT.

This clonotype was counted between two and nine times. The CDR3 loop reads CASSLGSLADSSYEQYF. The CDR3 nucleotides read TGTGCCAGCAGCTTAGGGTCTCTAGCGGATAGCTCCTACGAGCAGTACTTC. The chain joins TRBV7-8 to TRBJ2-7; 7 nucleotides line up with TRBD2. V trimming: 1 base; J trimming: 0 bases; junction bases outside the gene matches: 9. Germline CDR1 is SGHVS and CDR2 is FQNEAQ. The CDR3 contains 17 residues.

This clonotype occurred many times. The chain employs TRBV6-1 and TRBJ2-7, with 12 positions matching TRBD2. This CDR3 is built from 17 residues. Germline V lookup: CDR1 MNHNS, CDR2 SASEGT. V lost 2 bases and J lost 6; bases outside the gene matches: 11. The CDR3, as DNA: TGTGCCAGCAGTGAAAGAGCTCCTAGCGGGAGGGTTACCGAGCAGTACTTC. Translating it yields CASSERAPSGRVTEQYF.